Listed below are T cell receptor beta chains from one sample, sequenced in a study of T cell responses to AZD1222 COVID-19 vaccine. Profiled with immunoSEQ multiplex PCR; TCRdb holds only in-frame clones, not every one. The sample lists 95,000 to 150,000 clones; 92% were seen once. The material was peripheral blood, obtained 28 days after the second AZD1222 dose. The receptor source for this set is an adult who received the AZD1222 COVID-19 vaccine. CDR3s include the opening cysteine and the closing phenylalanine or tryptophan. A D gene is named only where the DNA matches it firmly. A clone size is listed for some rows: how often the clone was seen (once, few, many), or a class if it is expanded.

CDR3nt: TGCGCCAGCAGCTCCCCCGGCTTTGAAACTGAAGCTTTCTTT
CDR3aa: CASSSPGFETEAFF
v_gene: TRBV5-1
d_gene: .
abundance: once
j_gene: TRBJ1-1

CDR3nt: TGTGCCAGCTCACCATCCAGGGACACTGAAGCTTTCTTT
CDR3aa: CASSPSRDTEAFF
v_gene: TRBV18
d_gene: .
abundance: .
j_gene: TRBJ1-1

CDR3nt: TGTGCCAGCAACCTCCTGGTGGGGGATAATCAGCCCCAGCATTTT
CDR3aa: CASNLLVGDNQPQHF
v_gene: TRBV28
d_gene: .
abundance: .
j_gene: TRBJ1-5

CDR3nt: TGTGCCAGCAGATCCCCCGGGACATTCGGCACTGAAGCTTTCTTT
CDR3aa: CASRSPGTFGTEAFF
v_gene: TRBV28
d_gene: .
abundance: .
j_gene: TRBJ1-1

CDR3nt: TGTGCCAGCAGCGAACAGGGGAATCAGCCCCAGCATTTT
CDR3aa: CASSEQGNQPQHF
v_gene: TRBV12-3/TRBV12-4
d_gene: TRBD1
abundance: .
j_gene: TRBJ1-5

CDR3nt: TGTGCCATCAGGGCCCTCAGGGGAGCTGAGCAGTTCTTC
CDR3aa: CAIRALRGAEQFF
v_gene: TRBV10-3
d_gene: .
abundance: .
j_gene: TRBJ2-1

CDR3nt: TGCGCCAGCAGCCAAGGGGGGCGTGCGCCCCAGCATTTT
CDR3aa: CASSQGGRAPQHF
v_gene: TRBV4-1
d_gene: .
abundance: .
j_gene: TRBJ1-5

CDR3nt: TGTGCCAGCAGCCACAAAATTGGGGCGATTGTGAACACTGAAGCTTTCTTT
CDR3aa: CASSHKIGAIVNTEAFF
v_gene: TRBV7-2
d_gene: .
abundance: .
j_gene: TRBJ1-1

CDR3nt: TGTGCCAGCAGTTCGCCCGGGACTAGCGGGATTAAAGAGCAGTACTTC
CDR3aa: CASSSPGTSGIKEQYF
v_gene: TRBV27
d_gene: TRBD2
abundance: .
j_gene: TRBJ2-7

CDR3nt: TGTGCCAGCAGTGATACCGGGACTAGCAATGAGCAGTTCTTC
CDR3aa: CASSDTGTSNEQFF
v_gene: TRBV6-1
d_gene: TRBD2
abundance: .
j_gene: TRBJ2-1

CDR3nt: TGTGCCAGTAGTATTAGTGGGACGAACACCGGGGAGCTGTTTTTT
CDR3aa: CASSISGTNTGELFF
v_gene: TRBV19
d_gene: .
abundance: .
j_gene: TRBJ2-2

CDR3nt: TGTGCCAGCACCCCCGGGCAGGCGACGAGGGGCTTGGGATACACCATATATTTT
CDR3aa: CASTPGQATRGLGYTIYF
v_gene: TRBV2
d_gene: .
abundance: .
j_gene: TRBJ1-3

CDR3nt: TGCGCCAGCAGCTTGAAGGACTTCACAGATACGCAGTATTTT
CDR3aa: CASSLKDFTDTQYF
v_gene: TRBV5-1
d_gene: .
abundance: once
j_gene: TRBJ2-3

CDR3nt: TGTGCCAGCAGTCCAGGACCGGGATACCAAGCTTTCTTT
CDR3aa: CASSPGPGYQAFF
v_gene: TRBV28
d_gene: .
abundance: .
j_gene: TRBJ1-1

CDR3nt: TGTGCCAGCAGATTCTCCGGAGTGGGGGAGCAGTACTTC
CDR3aa: CASRFSGVGEQYF
v_gene: TRBV5-4
d_gene: .
abundance: .
j_gene: TRBJ2-7

CDR3nt: TGCGCCAGCAGCGGATCGACAGGGGTTGAGGAGCAGTACTTC
CDR3aa: CASSGSTGVEEQYF
v_gene: TRBV5-1
d_gene: TRBD1
abundance: .
j_gene: TRBJ2-7

CDR3nt: TGTGCCAGCAGCGGGGGGAGGACAAGGCCTCAAGAGACCCAGTACTTC
CDR3aa: CASSGGRTRPQETQYF
v_gene: TRBV7-8
d_gene: .
abundance: .
j_gene: TRBJ2-5

CDR3nt: TGTGCCAGCACCTCGGACCCGAACAATCAGCCCCAGCATTTT
CDR3aa: CASTSDPNNQPQHF
v_gene: TRBV11-2
d_gene: .
abundance: .
j_gene: TRBJ1-5

CDR3nt: TGTGCCAGCAGCTTGGGTCAGTGGCAGCTCACAGATACGCAGTATTTT
CDR3aa: CASSLGQWQLTDTQYF
v_gene: TRBV5-4
d_gene: .
abundance: .
j_gene: TRBJ2-3

CDR3nt: TGTGCCACCAGCAGAGACAGGGGTTCAGATACGCAGTATTTT
CDR3aa: CATSRDRGSDTQYF
v_gene: TRBV15
d_gene: .
abundance: .
j_gene: TRBJ2-3

CDR3nt: TGTGCCAGCGGAAAAGGGGATAGGGGCTACACCTTC
CDR3aa: CASGKGDRGYTF
v_gene: TRBV27
d_gene: .
abundance: .
j_gene: TRBJ1-2

CDR3nt: TGTGCCAGCAGCGCAATTGCAGGGAGGGCGGGGGCCGCAGGTCCCAACAATGAGCAGTTCTTC
CDR3aa: CASSAIAGRAGAAGPNNEQFF
v_gene: TRBV2
d_gene: .
abundance: .
j_gene: TRBJ2-1

CDR3nt: TGTGCCAGCACGGGCTACCAAGAGACCCAGTACTTC
CDR3aa: CASTGYQETQYF
v_gene: TRBV6-5
d_gene: .
abundance: .
j_gene: TRBJ2-5

CDR3nt: TGTGCCAGCAGCCAAGAGGTTAGCGGGAACAGTTACAATGAGCAGTTCTTC
CDR3aa: CASSQEVSGNSYNEQFF
v_gene: TRBV4-2
d_gene: TRBD2
abundance: .
j_gene: TRBJ2-1

CDR3nt: TGCGCCAGCAGCCAATGGATGAGGCCTAGCGGGGGGCTGTACCAAGAGACCCAGTACTTC
CDR3aa: CASSQWMRPSGGLYQETQYF
v_gene: TRBV4-1
d_gene: TRBD2
abundance: few
j_gene: TRBJ2-5

CDR3nt: TGTGCCAGCAGTATCACGGGGTTCAATCAGCCCCAGCATTTT
CDR3aa: CASSITGFNQPQHF
v_gene: TRBV6-5
d_gene: .
abundance: .
j_gene: TRBJ1-5

CDR3nt: TGTGCCAGCAGCCTCCGACAGGGCCTTAGCTCCTACAATGAGCAGTTCTTC
CDR3aa: CASSLRQGLSSYNEQFF
v_gene: TRBV3-1/TRBV3-2
d_gene: TRBD1
abundance: .
j_gene: TRBJ2-1

CDR3nt: TGTGCCAGCAGCTTGCAGACAGGGGGCTCCTACGAGCAGTACTTC
CDR3aa: CASSLQTGGSYEQYF
v_gene: TRBV5-5
d_gene: TRBD1
abundance: .
j_gene: TRBJ2-7

CDR3nt: TGTGCCAGCAGGATAGATTACGAGCAGTACTTC
CDR3aa: CASRIDYEQYF
v_gene: TRBV2
d_gene: .
abundance: .
j_gene: TRBJ2-7

CDR3nt: TGTGCCAGCAGCCTGACTAGCGGGCCCTACAATGAGCAGTTCTTC
CDR3aa: CASSLTSGPYNEQFF
v_gene: TRBV7-9
d_gene: TRBD2
abundance: .
j_gene: TRBJ2-1

CDR3nt: TGTGCCATCAGTGGGGGTAGCTTAACGGCCTACGAGCAGTACTTC
CDR3aa: CAISGGSLTAYEQYF
v_gene: TRBV10-3
d_gene: .
abundance: .
j_gene: TRBJ2-7

CDR3nt: TGTGCCACCAGTGACCGTGGACAGGGGGCAGGTCAGCCCCAGCATTTT
CDR3aa: CATSDRGQGAGQPQHF
v_gene: TRBV24-1
d_gene: TRBD1
abundance: .
j_gene: TRBJ1-5

CDR3nt: TGTGCCAGCAGTCCAGAGCTTAATTCACCCCTCCACTTT
CDR3aa: CASSPELNSPLHF
v_gene: TRBV5-8
d_gene: .
abundance: .
j_gene: TRBJ1-6

CDR3nt: TGTGCCAGCAGGTCACAGTCAACTAATGAAAAACTGTTTTTT
CDR3aa: CASRSQSTNEKLFF
v_gene: TRBV28
d_gene: .
abundance: few
j_gene: TRBJ1-4

CDR3nt: TGTGCCAGCACCCCGGGACAGGCTAACTATGGCTACACCTTC
CDR3aa: CASTPGQANYGYTF
v_gene: TRBV28
d_gene: TRBD1
abundance: .
j_gene: TRBJ1-2

CDR3nt: TGTGCCAGCAGTTACCTGACAGGGGAGGATGGCTACACCTTC
CDR3aa: CASSYLTGEDGYTF
v_gene: TRBV6-5
d_gene: TRBD1
abundance: .
j_gene: TRBJ1-2

CDR3nt: TGTGCCAGCAGTGAAGTTTGGACAGGGAGCGAGCAGTACTTC
CDR3aa: CASSEVWTGSEQYF
v_gene: TRBV6-1
d_gene: TRBD1
abundance: .
j_gene: TRBJ2-7

CDR3nt: TGTGCCAGCAGTCAGGGCTGGAACACTGAAGCTTTCTTT
CDR3aa: CASSQGWNTEAFF
v_gene: TRBV27
d_gene: .
abundance: .
j_gene: TRBJ1-1

CDR3nt: TGCGCCAGCAGCGCTCGCACTGGAAACACCATATATTTT
CDR3aa: CASSARTGNTIYF
v_gene: TRBV5-1
d_gene: .
abundance: .
j_gene: TRBJ1-3

CDR3nt: TGCGCCAGCAGCCAAGGAGGGATCCTCCTAAAGACCCAGTACTTC
CDR3aa: CASSQGGILLKTQYF
v_gene: TRBV4-1
d_gene: .
abundance: .
j_gene: TRBJ2-5

CDR3nt: TGCGCCAGCAGCTTGCGGCCCAGGACAGGGAGCTCCTACGAGCAGTACTTC
CDR3aa: CASSLRPRTGSSYEQYF
v_gene: TRBV5-1
d_gene: TRBD1
abundance: .
j_gene: TRBJ2-7

CDR3nt: TGTGCCAGCAGTACGACAGGGGTGGGCGCCTCCTACGAGCAGTACTTC
CDR3aa: CASSTTGVGASYEQYF
v_gene: TRBV6-2/TRBV6-3
d_gene: TRBD1
abundance: .
j_gene: TRBJ2-7

CDR3nt: TGTGCCACCAGCAGAGGATGGGGGCTACTTAATGAAAAACTGTTTTTT
CDR3aa: CATSRGWGLLNEKLFF
v_gene: TRBV15
d_gene: .
abundance: .
j_gene: TRBJ1-4

CDR3nt: TGTGCCAGCAGTTTTGTTCGCAATGAGCAGTTCTTC
CDR3aa: CASSFVRNEQFF
v_gene: TRBV28
d_gene: .
abundance: .
j_gene: TRBJ2-1

CDR3nt: TGTGCCAGCAGCTTTCTAGCGGGAGGGCCCGACGAGCAGTACTTC
CDR3aa: CASSFLAGGPDEQYF
v_gene: TRBV7-9
d_gene: TRBD2
abundance: .
j_gene: TRBJ2-7

CDR3nt: TGTGCCAGCAGTCCCAGGGGATCAACTAATGAAAAACTGTTTTTT
CDR3aa: CASSPRGSTNEKLFF
v_gene: TRBV2
d_gene: .
abundance: .
j_gene: TRBJ1-4

CDR3nt: TGTGCCACCAACCGGGACCCTCGAAAGGGCACTGAAGCTTTCTTT
CDR3aa: CATNRDPRKGTEAFF
v_gene: TRBV15
d_gene: .
abundance: .
j_gene: TRBJ1-1

CDR3nt: TGCAGTGCTGCACAGGAATCTGAAGCTTTCTTT
CDR3aa: CSAAQESEAFF
v_gene: TRBV20-1
d_gene: .
abundance: .
j_gene: TRBJ1-1

CDR3nt: TGTGCCAGTACCAATGGCGGACAGGGGAATCAGCCCCAGCATTTT
CDR3aa: CASTNGGQGNQPQHF
v_gene: TRBV19
d_gene: TRBD1
abundance: .
j_gene: TRBJ1-5

CDR3nt: TGTGCCTGGAGTGGGATGGGGCCCAAGGCTCGCTATGGCTACACCTTC
CDR3aa: CAWSGMGPKARYGYTF
v_gene: TRBV30
d_gene: .
abundance: .
j_gene: TRBJ1-2

CDR3nt: TGTGCCAGCAGCTTAATGGGTTTTGGGAACACTGAAGCTTTCTTT
CDR3aa: CASSLMGFGNTEAFF
v_gene: TRBV7-9
d_gene: .
abundance: .
j_gene: TRBJ1-1

CDR3nt: TGTGCCAGCAGCCAAGGATCAAACACTGAAGCTTTCTTT
CDR3aa: CASSQGSNTEAFF
v_gene: TRBV14
d_gene: .
abundance: .
j_gene: TRBJ1-1

CDR3nt: TGTGCCACCAGTGACCCCGGACTAGCGGGAGAAGAGACCCAGTACTTC
CDR3aa: CATSDPGLAGEETQYF
v_gene: TRBV24-1
d_gene: TRBD2
abundance: .
j_gene: TRBJ2-5

CDR3nt: TGTGCCAGCAGGGTCTCCTACGAGCAGTACTTC
CDR3aa: CASRVSYEQYF
v_gene: TRBV12-3/TRBV12-4
d_gene: .
abundance: .
j_gene: TRBJ2-7